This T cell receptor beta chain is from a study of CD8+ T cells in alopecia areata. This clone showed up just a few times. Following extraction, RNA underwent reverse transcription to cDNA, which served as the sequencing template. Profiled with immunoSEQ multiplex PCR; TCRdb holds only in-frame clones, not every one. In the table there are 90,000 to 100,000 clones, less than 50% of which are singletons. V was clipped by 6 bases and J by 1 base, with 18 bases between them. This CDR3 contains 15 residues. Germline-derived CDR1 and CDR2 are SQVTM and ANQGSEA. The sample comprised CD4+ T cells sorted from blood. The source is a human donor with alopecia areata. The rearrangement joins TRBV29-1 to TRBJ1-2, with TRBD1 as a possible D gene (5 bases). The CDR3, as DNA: TGCAGCGTCTCGCTGGGGGGAGAAAATAACTATGGCTACACCTTC. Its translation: CSVSLGGENNYGYTF.